One and the same sample provided the 9 T cell receptor beta chains below, sequenced in a study of radiation and T cells in renal cell carcinoma. The assay was immunoSEQ multiplex PCR, and TCRdb's table has in-frame clones only and misses some. The sample lists some 120,000 clones, around 80% occurring once. As to time point: blood 2 weeks post-SBRT. The treatment is: 15 Gy SBRT to primary tumor, nephrectomy 4 weeks later. The sample here was blood, taken from a patient whose treatment included radiotherapy and nephrectomy. The receptors shown here come from a man between 45 and 60 years old with renal cell carcinoma.

Many counts were recorded for this clone. The conserved closing phenylalanine or tryptophan is absent in this CDR3, likely reflecting a read error. Because the CDR3's place on the DNA is in doubt, the DNA is left out and the CDR3 is given as listed by TCRdb. The rearrangement joins TRBV19 to TRBJ1-1; the DNA was not used to check the table's D call, TRBD1. The CDR3 extends over 14 residues, inclusive of both ends. The germline CDR1 and CDR2 sequences are LNHDA and SQIVND (reference sequence). This CDR3 reads CARPGGPRERPTPD.

The sample holds many counts of this clone. The chain links TRBV7-2 to TRBJ2-1; 9 bases agree with TRBD1. The CDR3 consists of 15 residues. The V gene end was trimmed by 1 base and the J gene end by 4 bases; junction bases not matched to a gene: 2. Per the germline V gene, CDR1 is SGHTA and CDR2 is FQGNSA. CDR3 DNA sequence: TGTGCCAGCAGCTTAGGACAGGGGGAGTACAATGAGCAGTTCTTC. This sequence encodes CASSLGQGEYNEQFF.

V is TRBV18 and J is TRBJ1-2, with a weak D call TRBD1 (5 bases). Trimming removed 2 bases from V and 6 bases from J, with 7 bases in between. Per germline, CDR1 KGHSH and CDR2 LQKENI. The CDR3 length is 12 residues. CDR3 residues: CASSPGADGYTF. The CDR3, as DNA: TGTGCCAGCTCACCAGGGGCGGATGGCTACACCTTC.

The J gene is TRBJ1-2, the V gene TRBV25-1; D is ambiguous. Germline V gene data show CDR1 as MGHDK and CDR2 as SYGVNS. Trimming took off 3 bases at V and 3 bases at J, with 2 bases between the two ends. The CDR3 sequence is 11 residues long. The CDR3 coding sequence is TGTGCCAGCAGTGAGTACTATGGCTACACCTTC. Its translation is CASSEYYGYTF.

This clone occurred once. The chain uses TRBV27 and TRBJ1-1, with unresolved D. The CDR3 runs to 11 residues. The germline V gene has CDR1 MNHEY and CDR2 SMNVEV (reference sequence). Trimming stripped 4 bases from V and 10 bases from J, with 10 bases between. CDR3 residues: CASSSRYGAFF. The DNA of the CDR3 is TGTGCCAGCAGTTCCCGGTATGGAGCTTTCTTT.

This chain connects TRBV4-1 to TRBJ2-3; D ambiguous. Deletions cut 0 bases from V and 3 bases from J, with 19 bases between. The germline V gene encodes CDR1 MGHRA and CDR2 YSYEKL. This CDR3 is 18 amino acids long. For the CDR3, the DNA is TGCGCCAGCAGCCAAGAATTGGTCCCGCCAGTTCGGACAGATACGCAGTATTTT. Translation gives CASSQELVPPVRTDTQYF.

This clone was recorded once. The chain has TRBV29-1 and TRBJ1-2; D ambiguous. CDR3 size: 13 residues. Trimming removed 6 bases from V and 0 bases from J, with 11 bases in between. Germline CDR1 reads SQVTM; CDR2 reads ANQGSEA. The CDR3 sequence is CSVITGSNYGYTF. CDR3 nucleotides: TGCAGCGTGATCACCGGATCTAACTATGGCTACACCTTC.

The rearrangement joins TRBV30 to TRBJ1-2; tentatively, D is TRBD1 (5 bases). The CDR3 sequence is 14 residues long. The V gene lost 4 bases and the J gene lost 4 bases, with 16 bases spanning the gap. Germline CDR1 and CDR2: GTSNPN and SVGIG (reference sequence). The CDR3 sequence: CAWNPGPPGYGYTF. CDR3 coding DNA: TGTGCCTGGAATCCGGGACCGCCGGGCTATGGCTACACCTTC.

This CDR3 is CASSQDLPGLEEKLFF. The CDR3 DNA reads as TGTGCCAGCAGCCAAGACCTCCCCGGGCTCGAGGAAAAACTGTTTTTT. The V gene is TRBV14, the J gene TRBJ1-4; D gene uncertain. Between the trimmed V and J ends, which lost 0 bases and 8 bases, there was a span of 16 bases. From germline, CDR1 is SGHDN and CDR2 FVKESK. This CDR3 has 16 amino acids.